The count of the clone carrying this T cell receptor beta chain is one. What it binds is not known. The CDR3 contains 13 residues. Germline V gene data show CDR1 as SQVTM and CDR2 as ANQGSEA. Trimming at V came to 5 bases and at J to 6 bases, leaving 6 bases not matched to a gene. The template was RNA from unsorted bulk tissue. Distant lung tissue was collected more than 3 cm away from the tumor edge. This specimen comes from a study of tumor and adjacent non-tumor tissue in lung cancer. Across the study: The cohort had around twelve adenocarcinoma, 2 squamous cell and 1 small cell patients. Samples averaged about 3.8 million productive TCRbeta reads each. Study results and caveats: In normal lung, the top 100 clones were significantly more dominant than in tumor.

Three rounds of nested PCR, following a modified ARM-PCR protocol, produced the TCRbeta library. MiXCR, run by TCRdb on the multiplex PCR reads, gives a single entry per CDR3 protein. The sample lists fewer than 100,000 distinct CDR3 sequences; 80% to 90% were seen once. The source material was distant non-tumor lung tissue. The chain joins TRBV29-1 to TRBJ2-1; 8 bases agree with TRBD2. The clonotype originates from a man aged 55 to 70 with non-small cell lung cancer. The CDR3 loop is CSVLSGRINEQFF. The CDR3 DNA follows: TGCAGCGTTCTGAGCGGGAGAATCAATGAGCAGTTCTTC.